Below are 15 T cell receptor beta chains sequenced from a single sample in a study of blood T cell repertoires in COVID-19. Sequenced by immunoSEQ multiplex PCR; TCRdb stores in-frame clones only, minus some. The data show over 100,000 clones, around 82% seen once. Sequenced: peripheral blood. These receptors originate from a woman aged 50 to 60 with acute or convalescent COVID-19.

The rearrangement joins TRBV24-1 to TRBJ2-2; TRBD2 matches 8 bases. The CDR3 runs 16 residues. V shed 6 bases, J shed 8 bases, and the junction held 13 bases outside the gene matches. Germline V gene lookup returns CDR1 KGHDR and CDR2 SFDVKD. CDR3 residues: CATSQPGGATEGELFF. The CDR3 DNA sequence: TGTGCCACCAGTCAGCCCGGGGGGGCCACAGAAGGGGAGCTGTTTTTT.

V gene TRBV9 combines with J gene TRBJ1-3, with a weak D call TRBD1 (5 bases). Between the trimmed V and J ends, which lost 4 bases and 8 bases, there was a span of 16 bases. CDR1 and CDR2 (germline): SGDLS, YYNGEE. The CDR3 runs 14 residues. The CDR3 protein is CASSPGTGGDTIYF. In DNA form, the CDR3 reads TGTGCCAGCAGCCCCGGGACGGGGGGAGACACCATATATTTT.

The rearrangement uses TRBV2 and TRBJ1-2, with 7 bases matching TRBD1. Trimming removed 8 bases from V and 4 bases from J; junction bases left unmatched: 7. Germline CDR1 and CDR2: SNHLY and FYNNEI. This CDR3 is built from 13 residues. CDR3 sequence (DNA): TGTGCCAGCCTCGCCGACAGGGCCTATGGCTACACCTTC. It translates to CASLADRAYGYTF.

The rearrangement joins TRBV19 to TRBJ1-6; 8 nucleotides agree with TRBD1. V was clipped by 3 bases and J by 2 bases; unmatched bases: 6. This CDR3 comprises 17 residues. Germline-derived CDR1 and CDR2 are LNHDA and SQIVND (reference sequence). CDR3 loop: CASSIPPTGAYNSPLHF. The DNA of the CDR3 is TGTGCCAGTAGTATCCCCCCGACAGGGGCCTATAATTCACCCCTCCACTTT.

V is TRBV5-1 and J is TRBJ2-7; 10 bases are a match to TRBD2. The V segment lost 3 bases and the J segment 6 bases; nucleotides outside the gene matches: 9. The CDR3 runs 15 residues. Germline V gives CDR1 SGHRS, CDR2 YFSETQ. CDR3 loop: CASSSTLAGEGEQYF. The CDR3 DNA follows: TGCGCCAGCAGCTCTACTCTAGCGGGGGAGGGCGAGCAGTACTTC.

This chain uses TRBV12-5 with TRBJ1-1; D is ambiguous. V was clipped by 0 bases and J by 11 bases, with 13 bases between them. Germline V gene sequence: CDR1 LGHNT, CDR2 FRNRAP. The CDR3 consists of 13 residues. The CDR3 nucleotides are TGTGCTAGTGGTTTGGTCGGGGTCAAAAAGGCTTTCTTT. The encoded protein is CASGLVGVKKAFF. The variable domain in full, completed from reference TRBV12-5 and TRBJ1-1, reads DARVTQTPRHKVTEMGQEVTMRCQPILGHNTVFWYRQTMMQGLELLAYFRNRAPLDDSGMPKDRFSAEMPDATLATLKIQPSEPRDSAVYFCASGLVGVKKAFFGQGTRLTVV.

This chain joins TRBV11-3 and TRBJ1-1, with 8 nucleotides matching TRBD1. This CDR3 contains 12 residues. Per the germline V gene, CDR1 is SGHNT and CDR2 is YENEEA. V was clipped by 4 bases and J by 7 bases; unmatched bases: 2. The chain's CDR3 is CASSSTGDEAFF. The CDR3 region has the DNA TGTGCCAGCAGCTCGACAGGGGATGAAGCTTTCTTT.

The rearrangement joins TRBV5-1 to TRBJ2-2; the D gene is possibly TRBD1 (6 bases). The CDR3 has 15 amino acids. Trimming removed 4 bases from V and 5 bases from J, with 15 bases in between. CDR1 is SGHRS and CDR2 is YFSETQ in the germline V gene. The DNA of the CDR3 is TGCGCCAGCAGCCTCCTACCCACAGGGACCGGGGAGCTGTTTTTT. Translated: CASSLLPTGTGELFF.

The chain combines TRBV5-1 with TRBJ2-7; no reliable D call. CDR3 length: 14 amino acids. V lost 4 bases and J lost 3, with 14 bases in between. Germline V CDR1 and CDR2: SGHRS, YFSETQ. The CDR3 nucleotides read TGCGCCAGCAGCCCCCGTGCCCAGGACTACGAGCAGTACTTC. Amino acid sequence: CASSPRAQDYEQYF. Full variable domain (remainder filled in from reference TRBV5-1 and TRBJ2-7): KAGVTQTPRYLIKTRGQQVTLSCSPISGHRSVSWYQQTPGQGLQFLFEYFSETQRNKGNFPGRFSGRQFSNSRSEMNVSTLELGDSALYLCASSPRAQDYEQYFGPGTRLTVT.

The chain has TRBV9 and TRBJ2-1, with TRBD2 as a possible D gene (5 bases). The V end lost 3 bases, the J end lost 4 bases, and 11 bases lay between the germline ends. CDR1 and CDR2 (germline): SGDLS, YYNGEE. The CDR3 spans 14 residues. The CDR3 nucleotides read TGTGCCAGCAGCGCGGACTTGAGGTACAATGAGCAGTTCTTC. This translates into CASSADLRYNEQFF.

Here the CDR3 reads CASSGLLGQGINEQFF. In nucleotides, the CDR3 is TGTGCCAGCAGTGGTCTCTTGGGACAGGGGATCAATGAGCAGTTCTTC. The V call is TRBV2, the J call TRBJ2-1; TRBD1 aligns across 10 bases. The CDR3 extends over 16 amino acids. J lost 6 bases, V lost 4 bases, and 9 bases had no gene match. CDR1 is SNHLY, CDR2 FYNNEI, per germline.

This clone came up once. V usage is TRBV11-1 and J usage is TRBJ1-2, with 7 nucleotides matching TRBD1. Trimming at V came to 8 bases and at J to 7 bases, leaving 13 bases not matched to a gene. Germline V CDR1 and CDR2: SGHAT, FQDESV (reference sequence). The CDR3 consists of 14 residues. The CDR3 region has the DNA TGTGCCAGCGCTCCGGGACAGATCTTCCGTGGCTACACCTTC. It translates to CASAPGQIFRGYTF. Complete variable domain (other parts from reference TRBV11-1 and TRBJ1-2): EAEVAQSPRYKITEKSQAVAFWCDPISGHATLYWYRQILGQGPELLVQFQDESVVDDSQLPKDRFSAERLKGVDSTLKIQPAELGDSAMYLCASAPGQIFRGYTFGSGTRLTVV.

This clone was observed a few times. The J gene is TRBJ1-5, the V gene TRBV5-8; D ambiguous. This CDR3 has 14 amino acids. CDR1 and CDR2 (germline): SGHTS, YDEGEE. The germline V and J ends were trimmed by 2 bases and 3 bases, with 9 bases remaining between them. Here the CDR3 DNA reads TGTGCCAGCAGCTTCCGACAAAACAATCAGCCCCAGCATTTT. It specifies CASSFRQNNQPQHF.

The chain uses TRBV5-1 and TRBJ1-6, with TRBD1 matching 10 bases. V shed 4 bases, J shed 0 bases, and the junction held 7 bases outside the gene matches. This CDR3 comprises 18 residues. Per the germline V gene, CDR1 is SGHRS and CDR2 is YFSETQ. In DNA, the CDR3 is TGCGCCAGCAGCCTTGAGGGACAGGGGAGCTCCTATAATTCACCCCTCCACTTT. This encodes CASSLEGQGSSYNSPLHF. Drawing the rest from reference TRBV5-1 and TRBJ1-6, the complete variable domain is KAGVTQTPRYLIKTRGQQVTLSCSPISGHRSVSWYQQTPGQGLQFLFEYFSETQRNKGNFPGRFSGRQFSNSRSEMNVSTLELGDSALYLCASSLEGQGSSYNSPLHFGNGTRLTVT.

The J gene is TRBJ1-2, the V gene TRBV18, with D hard to call. Germline CDR1 reads KGHSH; CDR2 reads LQKENI. The V and J ends lost 3 bases and 6 bases respectively, with 17 bases between them. The length of the CDR3 is 15 residues. The CDR3 here is CASSPTTVGQHGYTF. The CDR3 DNA is TGTGCCAGCTCACCTACCACGGTGGGCCAGCATGGCTACACCTTC.